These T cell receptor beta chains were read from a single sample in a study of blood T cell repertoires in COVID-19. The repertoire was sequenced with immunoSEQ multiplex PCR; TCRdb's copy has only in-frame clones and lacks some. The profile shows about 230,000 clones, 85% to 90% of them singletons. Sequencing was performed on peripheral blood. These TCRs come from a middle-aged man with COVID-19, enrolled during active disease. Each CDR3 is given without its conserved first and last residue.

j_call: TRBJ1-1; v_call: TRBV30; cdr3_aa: AWSVEENTEAF
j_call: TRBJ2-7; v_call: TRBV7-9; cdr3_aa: ASSRDRVWGSEQY
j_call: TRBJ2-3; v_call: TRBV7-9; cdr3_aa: ASRGGRDTQY
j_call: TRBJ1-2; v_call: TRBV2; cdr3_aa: ARTGVPNYGYT
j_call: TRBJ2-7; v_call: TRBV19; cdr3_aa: ASSRDTGSYEQY
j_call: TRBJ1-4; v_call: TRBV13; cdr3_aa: ASSPTGTGVDEKLF
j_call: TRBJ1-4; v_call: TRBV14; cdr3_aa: ASSSGTGNEKLF
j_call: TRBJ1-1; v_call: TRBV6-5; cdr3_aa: ASSYLTGGDTEAF
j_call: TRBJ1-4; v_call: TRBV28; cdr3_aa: ASKGAARGEKLF
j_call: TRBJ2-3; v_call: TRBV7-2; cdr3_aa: ASSLLGGDSTDTQY
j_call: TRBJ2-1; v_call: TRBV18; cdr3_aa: ASSPVRSGSTNEQF
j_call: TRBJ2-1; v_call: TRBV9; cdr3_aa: ASSVEAGLAGGHEQF
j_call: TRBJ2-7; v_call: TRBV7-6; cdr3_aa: ASSLYTGYEQY
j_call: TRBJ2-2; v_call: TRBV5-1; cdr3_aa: ASTFRDPNTGELF
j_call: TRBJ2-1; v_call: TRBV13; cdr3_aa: ASSFRTSGVNEQF
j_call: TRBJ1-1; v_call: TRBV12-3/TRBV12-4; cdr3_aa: ASSSQADTEAF
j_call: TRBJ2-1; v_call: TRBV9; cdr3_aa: ASSVARSGTSGYNEQF
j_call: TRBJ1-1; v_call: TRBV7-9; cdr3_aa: ASSLERGTRTEAF
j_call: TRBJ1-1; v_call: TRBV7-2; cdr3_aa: ASSSTTRRMGEAF
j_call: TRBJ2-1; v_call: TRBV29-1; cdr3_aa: SAQGRERNEQF
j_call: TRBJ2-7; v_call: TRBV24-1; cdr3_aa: ATVGTGVYEQY
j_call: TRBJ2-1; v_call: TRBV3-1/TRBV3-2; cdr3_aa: ASSQRHLSHNEQF
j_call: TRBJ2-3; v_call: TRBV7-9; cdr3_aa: ASSSLAGESTDTQY
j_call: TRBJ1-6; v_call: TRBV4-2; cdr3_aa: ASSPSRDTETNSPLH
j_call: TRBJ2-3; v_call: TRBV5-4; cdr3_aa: ASSSPTADTQY
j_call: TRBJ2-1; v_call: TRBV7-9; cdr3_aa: ASSSLPLKSGRASYNEQF
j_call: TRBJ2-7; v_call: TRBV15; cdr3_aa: ATSRDLTAYEQY
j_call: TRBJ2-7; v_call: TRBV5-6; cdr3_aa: ASSLAQGAYEQY
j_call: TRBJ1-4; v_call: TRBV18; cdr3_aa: ASSQKSGDRGSEKLF
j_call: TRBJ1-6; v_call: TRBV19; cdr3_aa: ASSIGVTGLDNSPLH
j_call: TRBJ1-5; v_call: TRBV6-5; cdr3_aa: ASSSTGTGGQPQH
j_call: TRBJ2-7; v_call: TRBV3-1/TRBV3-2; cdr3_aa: ASSRSDSGSYEQY
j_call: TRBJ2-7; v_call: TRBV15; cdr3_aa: ATSRGQGGSYEQY
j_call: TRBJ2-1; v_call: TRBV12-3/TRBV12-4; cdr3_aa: AAGLPNEQF
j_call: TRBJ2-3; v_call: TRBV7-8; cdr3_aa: ASSPGTGPSTDTQY
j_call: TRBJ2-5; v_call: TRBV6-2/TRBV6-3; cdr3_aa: ASSYGAGDQETQY
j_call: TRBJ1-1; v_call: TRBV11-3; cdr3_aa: ASSSGMNTEAF
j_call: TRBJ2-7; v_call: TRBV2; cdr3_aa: ASSVEDYSYEQY
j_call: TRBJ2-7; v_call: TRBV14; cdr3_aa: ASSRQGANEQY
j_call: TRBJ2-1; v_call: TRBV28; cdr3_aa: ASSSDSRSYNERF
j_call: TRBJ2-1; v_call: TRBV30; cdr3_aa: AWRSSGWTGEQF
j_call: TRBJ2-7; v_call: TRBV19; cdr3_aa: ASSIDGEDEQY
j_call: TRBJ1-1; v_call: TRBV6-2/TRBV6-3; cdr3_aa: ASSPPRVRANTEAF
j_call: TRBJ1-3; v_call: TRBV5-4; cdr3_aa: ASSSPGEGNTIY
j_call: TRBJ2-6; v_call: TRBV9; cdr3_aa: ASSVVRASGANVLT
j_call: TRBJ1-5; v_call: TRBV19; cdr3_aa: ASTQTGGGQPQH
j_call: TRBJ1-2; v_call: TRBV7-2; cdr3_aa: ASSLVVGTGNYGYT
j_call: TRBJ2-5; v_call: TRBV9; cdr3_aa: ASSVSLGFQETQY
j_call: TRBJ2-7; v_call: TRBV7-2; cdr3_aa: ASSLGTSGYAYEQY
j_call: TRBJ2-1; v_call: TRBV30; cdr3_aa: AWSVLAGGPVEQF